This T cell receptor (beta chain) was found in a study of T-cell reconstitution after alpha-beta-depleted transplantation in children. It was with unique molecular identifiers that the TCRbeta library was prepared. TCRdb reprocessed the PCR reads with MiXCR, giving one entry per CDR3 protein. The sample includes over 550,000 distinct CDR3 sequences, about 10% seen only once; the top ten take about 4%. J gave up 6 bases and V 8 bases, and 3 bases lay outside the gene matches. Germline V gene lookup returns CDR1 MNHNY and CDR2 SVGAGI (reference sequence). The CDR3 spans 12 residues. This sample comprised PBMCs from the stem cell graft donor, obtained from the stem cell graft. The source of this sequence is a human donor who donated a stem cell graft to a child with acute myeloid leukemia. The chain carries TRBV6-6 and TRBJ2-2; TRBD2 agrees at 7 bases. CDR3 in DNA: TGTGCCAGCGGACTAGGAGCCGGGGAGCTGTTTTTT. It encodes CASGLGAGELFF.